This TCR beta chain originates from a study of CD8+CD57+ T cells in acquired aplastic anemia. In the study overall: Sorted CD4+ and CD8+ cells gave an average of approximately 3.1 ug of DNA.

This clonotype came up once. Antigen: not known. The template used for profiling TCR beta VDJ and CDR3 was genomic DNA. TCRdb recomputed calls from the reads with MiXCR, one row per CDR3 protein. The sample holds roughly 150,000 distinct CDR3 sequences; about 48% are singletons and the top ten take 0.8% to 1.1%. V lost 3 bases and J 3 bases, leaving 6 bases between the germline ends. This CDR3 is 11 amino acids long. The germline gives CDR1 DFQATT, CDR2 SNEGSKA (reference sequence). General observations from the study: Patients and controls had in common 25 to 35 CD8+ CDR3 sequences. Patients and healthy controls showed no significant CD8+ Simpson's diversity difference.

This chain links TRBV20-1 with TRBJ2-7; the D gene is possibly TRBD2 (6 bases). The specimen sequenced was sorted CD4+, CD8+, or CD8+CD57+ T cells (not recorded which) from PBMCs. The receptor was derived from a human donor in good health. As DNA, the CDR3 is TGCAGTGCTAGCGGGGGCTACGAGCAGTACTTC. Translated, it gives CSASGGYEQYF.